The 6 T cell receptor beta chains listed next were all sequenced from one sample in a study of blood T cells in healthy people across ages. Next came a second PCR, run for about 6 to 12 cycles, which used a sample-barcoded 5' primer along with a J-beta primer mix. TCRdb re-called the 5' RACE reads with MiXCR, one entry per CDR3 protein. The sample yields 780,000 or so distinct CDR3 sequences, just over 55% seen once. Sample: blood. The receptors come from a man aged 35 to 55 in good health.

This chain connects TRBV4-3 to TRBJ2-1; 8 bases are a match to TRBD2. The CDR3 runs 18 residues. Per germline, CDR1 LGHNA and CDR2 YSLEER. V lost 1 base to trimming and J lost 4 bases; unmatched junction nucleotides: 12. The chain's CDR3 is CASSQGGISGTPYNEQFF. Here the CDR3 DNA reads TGCGCCAGCAGCCAAGGAGGGATTAGCGGGACCCCGTACAATGAGCAGTTCTTC.

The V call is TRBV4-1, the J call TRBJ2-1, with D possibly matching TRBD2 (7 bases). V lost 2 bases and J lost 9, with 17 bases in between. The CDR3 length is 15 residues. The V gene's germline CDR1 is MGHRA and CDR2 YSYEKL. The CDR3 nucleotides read TGCGCCAGCAGCCAAAACGGGGGGCGTCCGGGTGAGCAGTTCTTC. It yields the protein CASSQNGGRPGEQFF.

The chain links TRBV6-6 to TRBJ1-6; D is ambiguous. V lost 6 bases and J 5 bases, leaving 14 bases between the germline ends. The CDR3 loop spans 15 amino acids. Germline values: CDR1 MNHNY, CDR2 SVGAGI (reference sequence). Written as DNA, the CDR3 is TGTGCCAGCAGCCTCGACTCTTTCGATAATTCACCCCTCCACTTT. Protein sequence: CASSLDSFDNSPLHF.

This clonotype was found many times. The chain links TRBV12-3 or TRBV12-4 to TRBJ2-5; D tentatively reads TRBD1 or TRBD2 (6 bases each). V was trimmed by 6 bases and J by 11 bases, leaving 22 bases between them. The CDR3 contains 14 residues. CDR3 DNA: TGTGCCAGCAGCTCTAGCGTTCAGGGGAATGAGCAGTACTTC. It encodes CASSSSVQGNEQYF.

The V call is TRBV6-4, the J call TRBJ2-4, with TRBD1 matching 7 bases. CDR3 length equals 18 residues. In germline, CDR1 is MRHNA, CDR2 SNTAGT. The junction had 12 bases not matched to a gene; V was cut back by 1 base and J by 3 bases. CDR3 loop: CASSDLGGARFIKNIQYF. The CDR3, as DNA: TGTGCCAGCAGTGACTTAGGGGGCGCGAGGTTTATCAAAAACATTCAGTACTTC.

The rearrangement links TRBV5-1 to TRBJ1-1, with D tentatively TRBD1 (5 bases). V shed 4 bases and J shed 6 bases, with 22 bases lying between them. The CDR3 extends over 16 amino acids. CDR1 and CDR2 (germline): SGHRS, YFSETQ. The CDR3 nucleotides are TGCGCCAGCAGCCGAACACGGGGACTGGGGAGCCCTGAAGCTTTCTTT. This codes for CASSRTRGLGSPEAFF.